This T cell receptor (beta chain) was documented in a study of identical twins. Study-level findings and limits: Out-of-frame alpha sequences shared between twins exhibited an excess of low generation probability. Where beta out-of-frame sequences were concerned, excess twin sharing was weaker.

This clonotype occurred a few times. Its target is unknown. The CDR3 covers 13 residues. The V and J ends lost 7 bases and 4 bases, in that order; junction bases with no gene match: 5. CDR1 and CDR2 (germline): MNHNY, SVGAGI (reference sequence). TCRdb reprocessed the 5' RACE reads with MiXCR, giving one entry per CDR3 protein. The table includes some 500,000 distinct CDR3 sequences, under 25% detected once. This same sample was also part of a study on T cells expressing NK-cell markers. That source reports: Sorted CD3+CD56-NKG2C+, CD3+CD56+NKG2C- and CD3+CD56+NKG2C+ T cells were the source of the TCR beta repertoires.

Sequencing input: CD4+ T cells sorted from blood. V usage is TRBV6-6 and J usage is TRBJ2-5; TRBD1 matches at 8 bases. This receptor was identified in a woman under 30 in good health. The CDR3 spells CASIDRGRETQYF. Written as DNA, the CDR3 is TGTGCCAGCATTGACAGGGGACGAGAGACCCAGTACTTC.